The 30 T cell receptor beta chains below come from one sample, sequenced in a study of blood T cells in healthy people across ages. Primed by a sample-barcoded 5' primer and a J-beta primer mix, a second PCR proceeded for roughly 6 to 12 cycles. TCRdb called the 5' RACE reads again in MiXCR, with one record for every CDR3 protein. Of 1.8 million or so distinct CDR3 sequences in the sample, around 40% were seen once. The sequenced sample consisted of blood. Receptors were obtained from a human donor in good health.

This rearrangement joins TRBV25-1 to TRBJ1-2; D call uncertain. The germline CDR1 and CDR2 sequences are MGHDK and SYGVNS. Between the trimmed V and J ends, which lost 1 base and 5 bases, there was a span of 8 bases. The CDR3 runs 13 residues. DNA for the CDR3: TGTGCCAGCAGTGAATCGGATGGGTATGGCTACACCTTC. It translates to CASSESDGYGYTF.

The rearrangement joins TRBV10-2 to TRBJ1-6; a possible D gene is TRBD1 (5 bases). CDR3 length: 17 residues. Germline V gene sequence: CDR1 WSHSY, CDR2 SAAADI. V gave up 2 bases and J gave up 0 bases, with 11 bases separating them. This CDR3 reads CASSEGFDSSYNSPLHF. The DNA of the CDR3 is TGCGCCAGCAGTGAGGGGTTTGACAGCTCCTATAATTCACCCCTCCACTTT.

The chain carries TRBV2 and TRBJ1-5; TRBD1 matches at 7 bases. Germline V CDR1 and CDR2: SNHLY, FYNNEI. This CDR3 is built from 21 residues. The V gene end was trimmed by 2 bases and the J gene end by 1 base; junction bases not matched to a gene: 20. This chain's CDR3 is CASSERPRQWGGGRSNQPQHF. The CDR3 nucleotides read TGTGCCAGCAGTGAAAGGCCGAGGCAGTGGGGAGGGGGCCGGAGCAATCAGCCCCAGCATTTT. Combining the CDR3 with reference TRBV2 and TRBJ1-5 gives the whole variable domain EPEVTQTPSHQVTQMGQEVILRCVPISNHLYFYWYRQILGQKVEFLVSFYNNEISEKSEIFDDQFSVERPDGSNFTLKIRSTKLEDSAMYFCASSERPRQWGGGRSNQPQHFGDGTRLSIL.

The chain links TRBV7-2 to TRBJ2-3; no clear D. The germline V gene encodes CDR1 SGHTA and CDR2 FQGNSA. The CDR3 consists of 13 residues. V shed 6 bases and J shed 6 bases, with 13 bases lying between them. CDR3 residues: CASSQFGGDTQYF. CDR3 DNA sequence: TGTGCCAGCAGTCAATTTGGTGGGGATACGCAGTATTTT.

V gene TRBV12-3 or TRBV12-4 combines with J gene TRBJ1-2; the D gene is possibly TRBD1 (6 bases). V lost 8 bases, J lost 5 bases, and 18 bases lay in between. The CDR3 is 14 amino acids. The CDR3 nucleotides read TGTGCCAGCCTTCAAGGGGGGGGGAGGTATGGCTACACCTTC. This encodes CASLQGGGRYGYTF.

This clonotype was detected ten times or more. The chain couples TRBV4-3 to TRBJ2-7; no definite D call. The CDR3 loop spans 14 amino acids. Trimming took off 1 base at V and 0 bases at J, with 7 bases between the two ends. Germline V CDR1 and CDR2: LGHNA, YSLEER. CDR3 protein: CASSQASSSYEQYF. The CDR3 DNA reads TGCGCCAGCAGCCAAGCTAGTAGCTCCTACGAGCAGTACTTC.

This clonotype was seen a handful of times. This sequence joins TRBV7-3 and TRBJ2-7; a weak D match, TRBD1 (5 bases). Germline CDR1 reads SGHTA; CDR2 reads FQGTGA. Trimming cost V 4 bases and J 2 bases, with 18 bases left between them. The CDR3 sequence is 16 residues long. The CDR3: CASSSSQLQATYEQYF. CDR3 nucleotides: TGTGCCAGCAGCTCAAGCCAACTACAGGCCACCTACGAGCAGTACTTC.

A note on this clonotype: Since no conserved phenylalanine or tryptophan closes the CDR3, a read error is the likely cause. V is TRBV6-2 or TRBV6-3 and J is TRBJ1-5; tentatively, D is TRBD1 (6 bases). This CDR3 spans 16 amino acids. Germline V CDR1 and CDR2: MNHEY, SVGEGT. Trimming pared 2 bases from V and 6 bases from J, leaving 17 bases between. The CDR3 is CASSYGLGGVGQPQHV. The CDR3 nucleotides read TGTGCCAGCAGTTACGGGCTGGGGGGCGTTGGTCAGCCCCAGCATGTT.

The chain couples TRBV18 to TRBJ2-7, with D tentatively TRBD2 (6 bases). Germline-derived CDR1 and CDR2 are KGHSH and LQKENI. This CDR3 is 15 amino acids long. The V gene lost 1 base and the J gene lost 2 bases, with 12 bases spanning the gap. DNA for the CDR3: TGTGCCAGCTCACCACTTCACGGGGGAACCTACGAGCAGTACTTC. Its translation: CASSPLHGGTYEQYF.

The chain recombines TRBV6-2 or TRBV6-3 with TRBJ1-6; possible D gene TRBD1, 5 bases. CDR1 is MNHEY, CDR2 SVGEGT, per germline. V was shortened by 2 bases and J by 9 bases, with 11 bases between the two germline ends. This CDR3 contains 14 residues. CDR3 protein: CASSYGQKGSPLHF. The CDR3 coding sequence is TGTGCCAGCAGTTACGGACAAAAGGGTTCACCCCTCCACTTT.

The rearrangement uses TRBV5-1 and TRBJ2-3; 7 nucleotides agree with TRBD1. CDR1 is SGHRS, CDR2 YFSETQ, per germline. The CDR3 contains 16 residues. V trimming: 4 bases; J trimming: 4 bases; junction bases outside the gene matches: 12. Written as DNA, the CDR3 is TGCGCCAGCAGCCCGCCTACAGGGGCCCCCTCAGATACGCAGTATTTT. Translation: CASSPPTGAPSDTQYF. The full variable domain, its missing parts supplied by reference TRBV5-1 and TRBJ2-3, is KAGVTQTPRYLIKTRGQQVTLSCSPISGHRSVSWYQQTPGQGLQFLFEYFSETQRNKGNFPGRFSGRQFSNSRSEMNVSTLELGDSALYLCASSPPTGAPSDTQYFGPGTRLTVL.

V and J are TRBV7-2 and TRBJ2-1; D is undetermined. The V end was cut by 5 bases, the J end by 6 bases, with 11 bases between. Germline CDR1 SGHTA, CDR2 FQGNSA. This CDR3 is built from 13 residues. CDR3 sequence: CASSIGPSNEQFF. The CDR3 bases are TGTGCCAGCAGCATAGGACCTTCCAATGAGCAGTTCTTC.

This clonotype was observed a few times. The genes are TRBV7-9 and TRBJ1-4; D is possibly TRBD1 (6 bases). The CDR3 totals 16 residues. Germline V gene sequence: CDR1 SEHNR, CDR2 FQNEAQ (reference sequence). With 5 bases removed from V and 8 bases from J, the gap between germline ends came to 21 bases. Here the CDR3 DNA reads TGTGCCAGCAGCCTCGAAAGCGGGGGGCTCCGGGAAAAACTGTTTTTT. This gives the protein CASSLESGGLREKLFF.

This chain connects TRBV30 to TRBJ2-3; the D gene is possibly TRBD2 (6 bases). Trimming removed 3 bases from V and 0 bases from J, with 10 bases in between. The CDR3 length is 14 residues. In germline, CDR1 is GTSNPN, CDR2 SVGIG (reference sequence). This chain's CDR3 is CAWRGGVSTDTQYF. The CDR3 nucleotides read TGTGCCTGGAGAGGCGGGGTGAGCACAGATACGCAGTATTTT. Complete variable domain (other parts from reference TRBV30 and TRBJ2-3): SQTIHQWPATLVQPVGSPLSLECTVEGTSNPNLYWYRQAAGRGLQLLFYSVGIGQISSEVPQNLSASRPQDRQFILSSKKLLLSDSGFYLCAWRGGVSTDTQYFGPGTRLTVL.

This clonotype occurred a few times. The rearrangement links TRBV4-2 to TRBJ1-2; D is undetermined. This CDR3 is built from 13 residues. Trimming removed 0 bases from V and 4 bases from J, with 6 bases in between. The germline CDR1 and CDR2 sequences are LGHNA and YNFKEQ. The CDR3 DNA follows: TGTGCCAGCAGCCAAGAAAGCACCTATGGCTACACCTTC. It translates to CASSQESTYGYTF.

In its sample, this clonotype was seen a few times. The chain employs TRBV15 and TRBJ1-5; TRBD1 matches 8 bases. CDR3 length equals 16 residues. Germline CDR1 LNHNV, CDR2 YYDKDF (reference sequence). Germline trimming cut 1 base from V and 6 bases from J; bases unmatched to any gene: 8. CDR3 amino acids: CATSRGRDRSSQPQHF. As DNA, the CDR3 is TGTGCCACCAGCAGAGGTCGGGACAGGTCATCTCAGCCCCAGCATTTT.

This chain joins TRBV6-2 or TRBV6-3 and TRBJ1-2; D gene ambiguous. This CDR3 is 11 amino acids long. V gave up 7 bases and J gave up 8 bases, with 11 bases separating them. Per the germline V gene, CDR1 is MNHEY and CDR2 is SVGEGT. CDR3 residues: CASTSMTGYTF. The CDR3 DNA sequence: TGTGCCAGCACCTCGATGACAGGCTACACCTTC.

The chain links TRBV7-9 to TRBJ2-2; 8 bases are a match to TRBD1. This CDR3 has 15 amino acids. Germline CDR1 SEHNR, CDR2 FQNEAQ (reference sequence). Losses at the gene ends were 5 bases for V and 6 bases for J; bases not matched to a gene: 8. This CDR3 is CASSPRGRLAGELFF. As DNA, the CDR3 is TGTGCCAGCAGCCCCAGGGGGCGCTTAGCCGGGGAGCTGTTTTTT.

Comments on this clonotype: Possible read error: a much larger clone is one base away. V and J are TRBV10-3 and TRBJ1-2; no clear D gene. The V end lost 6 bases, the J end lost 0 bases, and 8 bases lay between the germline ends. This CDR3 is built from 13 residues. Germline CDR1 reads ENHRY; CDR2 reads SYGVKD. In DNA form, the CDR3 reads TGTGCCATCAGCGACGGGCCTAACTATGGCTACACCTTC. It yields the protein CAISDGPNYGYTF.

The chain recombines TRBV7-8 with TRBJ1-5; unclear D gene. CDR3 size: 13 residues. Germline-derived CDR1 and CDR2 are SGHVS and FQNEAQ. V was shortened by 3 bases and J by 6 bases, with 9 bases between the two germline ends. The CDR3: CASSFVGSQPQHF. The CDR3 coding sequence is TGTGCCAGCAGCTTTGTCGGGAGTCAGCCCCAGCATTTT. The whole variable domain, remainder taken from reference TRBV7-8 and TRBJ1-5, is GAGVSQSPRYKVAKRGQDVALRCDPISGHVSLFWYQQALGQGPEFLTYFQNEAQLDKSGLPSDRFFAERPEGSVSTLKIQRTQQEDSAVYLCASSFVGSQPQHFGDGTRLSIL.

The rearrangement uses TRBV12-3 or TRBV12-4 and TRBJ2-7; maybe TRBD2 (6 bases). V dropped 5 bases and J dropped 0 bases, with 14 bases sitting between them. CDR3 length: 15 amino acids. In DNA form, the CDR3 reads TGTGCCAGCAGTGAGAGATCGGGGGTCTCCTACGAGCAGTACTTC. Translating gives CASSERSGVSYEQYF.

With regard to this clonotype: Sequence at one end of the junction differs from germline and may be a read error. The chain uses TRBV18 and TRBJ2-7; the match to TRBD1 covers 7 bases. The CDR3 is 14 residues long. Germline CDR1 reads KGHSH; CDR2 reads LQKENI. Written as DNA, the CDR3 is TGTGCCAGCTCATCCGACAGGGCAGCGGACGAGCGGTACTTC. Translated, it gives CASSSDRAADERYF.

V usage is TRBV29-1 and J usage is TRBJ2-7, with D hard to call. The V gene's germline CDR1 is SQVTM and CDR2 ANQGSEA. Trimming removed 6 bases at V and 0 bases at J, with 12 bases between. The CDR3 spans 13 residues. CDR3 residues: CSVAGVLSYEQYF. CDR3 in DNA: TGCAGCGTCGCTGGGGTCCTCTCCTACGAGCAGTACTTC.

The CDR3 reads CASSQVPAGDGGNTIYF. The CDR3 DNA reads as TGCGCCAGCAGCCAAGTACCCGCAGGGGATGGTGGAAACACCATATATTTT. This chain connects TRBV4-3 to TRBJ1-3; the D gene is possibly TRBD1 (6 bases). The CDR3 sequence is 17 residues long. Looked up from germline, CDR1 is LGHNA and CDR2 is YSLEER. V lost 1 base, J lost 3 bases, and 16 bases lay in between.

The gene calls are TRBV5-1 and TRBJ2-1; D gene ambiguous. The J call may be wrong; the DNA end is better matched by TRBJ2-7. Germline CDR1 SGHRS, CDR2 YFSETQ. CDR3 length: 15 residues. The CDR3: CASSVVTGSYNEQYF. Written as DNA, the CDR3 is TGCGCCAGCAGCGTAGTAACGGGCTCCTACAATGAGCAGTACTTC.

The chain joins TRBV7-9 to TRBJ2-1; D remains ambiguous. From germline, CDR1 is SEHNR and CDR2 FQNEAQ (reference sequence). The CDR3 is 15 amino acids. V lost 3 bases to trimming and J lost 0 bases, with 9 bases between them. Written as DNA, the CDR3 is TGTGCCAGCAGCTTCCGGATGAGCTCCTACAATGAGCAGTTCTTC. It translates to CASSFRMSSYNEQFF.

This clonotype has only one observation. The V call is TRBV11-2, the J call TRBJ2-4, with D perhaps being TRBD1 or TRBD2 (5 bases each). The CDR3 covers 16 residues. Germline lookup yields CDR1 SGHAT and CDR2 FQNNGV. The V end lost 5 bases, the J end lost 8 bases, and 22 bases lay between the germline ends. CDR3 amino acids: CASSPIGSRLGDIQYF. CDR3 DNA sequence: TGTGCCAGCAGCCCGATAGGGAGCCGGCTGGGGGACATTCAGTACTTC.

The chain links TRBV15 to TRBJ1-2; 10 nucleotides agree with TRBD1. The junction had 4 bases not matched to a gene; V was cut back by 0 bases and J by 6 bases. The CDR3 consists of 15 residues. CDR1 and CDR2 (germline): LNHNV, YYDKDF (reference sequence). CDR3 loop: CATSRDGTGVNGYTF. The CDR3 nucleotides read TGTGCCACCAGCAGAGATGGGACAGGGGTTAATGGCTACACCTTC. Supplemented by reference TRBV15 and TRBJ1-2, the full variable domain reads DAMVIQNPRYQVTQFGKPVTLSCSQTLNHNVMYWYQQKSSQAPKLLFHYYDKDFNNEADTPDNFQSRRPNTSFCFLDIRSPGLGDTAMYLCATSRDGTGVNGYTFGSGTRLTVV.

In its sample, this clonotype was seen a few times. The chain links TRBV6-5 to TRBJ2-7; 10 bases agree with TRBD2. V was clipped by 4 bases and J by 2 bases; unmatched bases: 8. The CDR3 sequence is 16 residues long. Per germline, CDR1 MNHEY and CDR2 SVGAGI. CDR3 in amino acids: CASSSLTSGSPYEQYF. In DNA form, the CDR3 reads TGTGCCAGCAGTTCCCTGACTAGCGGGTCCCCCTACGAGCAGTACTTC.

The DNA of the CDR3 is TGTGCCAGCAGCATGACCCAGGGGGCCTACGAGCAGTACTTC. This encodes CASSMTQGAYEQYF. This chain joins TRBV7-9 and TRBJ2-7, with 7 bases identical to TRBD1. The germline V gene has CDR1 SEHNR and CDR2 FQNEAQ (reference sequence). The ends lost 5 bases at V and 2 bases at J; junction bases unmatched: 6. The CDR3 extends over 14 amino acids.